This TCR beta chain came from a study of T cells after yellow fever vaccination. The study, taken as a whole, reports: Clonotype sharing between CD4 and CD8 compartments was small. Contaminating bulk clonotypes could be abundant in FACS-sorted repertoires. Post-booster reappearance was seen for most primary-vaccination clones (96% CD4, 85% to 90% CD8).

The CDR3 has 15 residues. The V end lost 4 bases, the J end lost 0 bases, and 10 bases lay between the germline ends. Germline V gene sequence: CDR1 MNHEY, CDR2 SVGAGI. TCRdb reanalysed the 5' RACE reads using MiXCR and keeps one entry per CDR3 protein. The sample shows hundreds of thousands of distinct CDR3 sequences, about a fifth of them seen only once. This clonotype was detected ten times or more. Its cognate antigen is unknown. V is TRBV6-5 and J is TRBJ1-5; D not certain. The input for sequencing was PBMCs, taken about 21 days after the first yellow fever vaccination. This clonotype originated in a man in his late teens or twenties who received the YFV17D yellow fever vaccine. CDR3 coding DNA: TGTGCCAGCAGTTCTTCTGGACGTAGCAATCAGCCCCAGCATTTT. Translated, it gives CASSSSGRSNQPQHF.